These T cell receptor beta chains were read from a single sample in a study of T cell responses to AZD1222 COVID-19 vaccine. The assay was immunoSEQ multiplex PCR, and TCRdb's table has in-frame clones only and misses some. The sample consists of approximately 150,000 clones, 92% of them appearing once. Here the sequenced sample was peripheral blood, taken 28 days after the second AZD1222 dose. The receptor set was obtained from an adult who received the AZD1222 COVID-19 vaccine. Both conserved end residues are part of each CDR3. The D gene is left open where the match is weak. Clone size is given for some rows only: seen once, a few or many times, or a class if the clone is expanded.

.,.,TRBJ1-6,TRBV18,CASSPTGRDSPLHF,TGTGCCAGCTCACCAACAGGGAGAGATTCACCCCTCCACTTT
.,.,TRBJ2-7,TRBV7-9,CASSLGGGPVSYEQYF,TGTGCCAGCAGCTTAGGGGGCGGCCCAGTATCCTACGAGCAGTACTTC
once,TRBD1,TRBJ1-5,TRBV15,CATSAGGTAGQPQHF,TGTGCCACCAGCGCGGGGGGGACAGCGGGTCAGCCCCAGCATTTT
.,.,TRBJ2-7,TRBV6-1,CASSEGGSGEQYF,TGTGCCAGCAGTGAAGGGGGATCGGGAGAGCAGTACTTC
.,.,TRBJ1-5,TRBV6-5,CASISTGGGNQPQHF,TGTGCCAGCATTAGTACGGGGGGTGGCAATCAGCCCCAGCATTTT
few,TRBD2,TRBJ2-7,TRBV6-5,CASSYMGEGPYEQYF,TGTGCCAGCAGTTACATGGGGGAGGGCCCCTACGAGCAGTACTTC
.,.,TRBJ1-2,TRBV6-5,CASSYSWHNGYTF,TGTGCCAGCAGTTACTCTTGGCATAATGGCTACACCTTC
.,.,TRBJ1-1,TRBV27,CASSSYRAPQNTEAFF,TGTGCCAGCAGTTCCTACAGGGCCCCGCAGAACACTGAAGCTTTCTTT
.,.,TRBJ1-2,TRBV5-3,CARSPPGRPCLDGYTF,TGTGCCAGAAGCCCTCCGGGCAGACCTTGCCTCGATGGCTACACCTTC
.,.,TRBJ2-3,TRBV28,CASSFRGARDTQYF,TGTGCCAGCAGTTTCCGGGGGGCGCGCGATACGCAGTATTTT
.,.,TRBJ2-1,TRBV12-3/TRBV12-4,CASSPEDEQFF,TGTGCCAGCAGTCCCGAGGATGAGCAGTTCTTC
.,.,TRBJ2-7,TRBV21-1,CASRPKTGGRTYEQYF,TGTGCCAGCAGACCCAAGACAGGGGGCAGGACCTACGAGCAGTACTTC
.,.,TRBJ1-6,TRBV5-1,CASSLWRQGQDSPLHF,TGCGCCAGCAGCTTATGGAGACAAGGACAAGATTCACCCCTCCACTTT
.,TRBD2,TRBJ2-1,TRBV2,CASSEMGLAGVDEQFF,TGTGCCAGCAGTGAGATGGGACTAGCGGGAGTGGATGAGCAGTTCTTC
.,.,TRBJ1-3,TRBV7-2,CASSLAAGQSGNTIYF,TGTGCCAGCAGCTTAGCTGCGGGGCAGTCTGGAAACACCATATATTTT
.,.,TRBJ2-1,TRBV4-3,CASSLGKSSYNEQFF,TGCGCCAGCAGCCTCGGGAAGAGCTCCTACAATGAGCAGTTCTTC
once,.,TRBJ1-6,TRBV4-1,CASSQDRHGLYSPLHF,TGCGCCAGCAGCCAAGATCGACACGGACTTTATTCACCCCTCCACTTT
.,TRBD2,TRBJ2-7,TRBV7-9,CASSSARETGLAGLYEQYF,TGTGCCAGCAGCTCAGCTAGGGAGACGGGACTAGCGGGGCTCTACGAGCAGTACTTC
.,.,TRBJ2-1,TRBV29-1,CSVGGQANNEQFF,TGCAGCGTTGGTGGGCAGGCGAACAATGAGCAGTTCTTC
.,TRBD1,TRBJ2-2,TRBV7-3,CASSPGYRGDTGELFF,TGTGCCAGCAGCCCTGGGTACAGGGGGGACACCGGGGAGCTGTTTTTT
.,.,TRBJ1-1,TRBV5-1,CASSPPLNPDTEAFF,TGCGCCAGCAGCCCCCCCCTTAACCCGGACACTGAAGCTTTCTTT
once,.,TRBJ2-5,TRBV3-1/TRBV3-2,CASSLHGPYGETQYF,TGTGCCAGCAGCCTACACGGCCCATACGGGGAGACCCAGTACTTC